The rows below give T cell receptor beta chains drawn from one sample of a study of blood T cell repertoires in COVID-19. Profiled with immunoSEQ multiplex PCR; TCRdb holds only in-frame clones, not every one. The sample includes 45,000 to 60,000 clones, around 89% of them seen just once. Sequenced material: peripheral blood. Receptors were obtained from a human donor in a cohort sampled during active COVID-19. Each CDR3 is given with its conserved first and last residue. A D gene is named only where the DNA matches it firmly. Clone size is given for some rows only: seen once, a few or many times, or a class if the clone is expanded.

v_call	d_call	j_call	clone_size	cdr3_nt	cdr3_aa
TRBV30	TRBD1	TRBJ1-5	NA	TGTGCCTGGAGCAGGACAGGGGGCGCCCAGCCCCAGCATTTT	CAWSRTGGAQPQHF
TRBV30	TRBD2	TRBJ2-7	NA	TGTGCCTGGAGCGGGACTAGCGGGTTCTCCAGCTCCTACGAGCAGTACTTC	CAWSGTSGFSSSYEQYF
TRBV24-1	TRBD2	TRBJ2-3	NA	TGTGCCACCAGTGACTCGCGGGGGAGAGGAGATACGCAGTATTTT	CATSDSRGRGDTQYF
TRBV7-8	NA	TRBJ2-1	NA	TGTGCCAGCAGCTCAGAGGTACGCGGGAATGAGCAGTTCTTC	CASSSEVRGNEQFF
TRBV2	TRBD2	TRBJ2-1	NA	TGTGCCAGCCAGACTAGCGGGAGGGCAGGGGGCAATGAGCAGTTCTTC	CASQTSGRAGGNEQFF
TRBV3-1/TRBV3-2	TRBD1	TRBJ2-1	NA	TGTGCCAGCAGCCCGAGGACAGGCCACAATGAGCAGTTCTTC	CASSPRTGHNEQFF
TRBV6-5	TRBD2	TRBJ2-7	NA	TGTGCCAGCAGGAGGCGGGAGTCCCCCTACGAGCAGTACTTC	CASRRRESPYEQYF
TRBV15	NA	TRBJ1-2	NA	TGTGCCACCAGCAGAGTTTTAGGGGCGGACTATGGCTACACCTTC	CATSRVLGADYGYTF
TRBV4-1	NA	TRBJ2-3	NA	TGCGCCAGCAGCCAAGTAGAGAGCGGCACAGATACGCAGTATTTT	CASSQVESGTDTQYF
TRBV7-9	NA	TRBJ1-6	once	TGTGCCAGCAGCCCGGGAGGTCTAGGTTCACCCCTCCACTTT	CASSPGGLGSPLHF
TRBV15	TRBD1	TRBJ1-6	NA	TGTGCCACCAGCCAACGACAGGGATCGGGTTCACCCCTCCACTTT	CATSQRQGSGSPLHF
TRBV7-9	NA	TRBJ2-7	NA	TGTGCCAGCAGCCCCACAGGGTACGAGCAGTACTTC	CASSPTGYEQYF
TRBV7-2	NA	TRBJ2-1	NA	TGTGCCAGCAGCTTTGGCGGGGTGGGGAATGAGCAGTTCTTC	CASSFGGVGNEQFF
TRBV7-2	NA	TRBJ2-5	NA	TGTGCCAGCAGCGCGTGGGGGCTAGTTCAAGAGACCCAGTACTTC	CASSAWGLVQETQYF
TRBV4-1	TRBD2	TRBJ2-1	once	TGCGCCAGCAGCCGAGGACTAGCGGGGGGGCAAAACAATGAGCAGTTCTTC	CASSRGLAGGQNNEQFF
TRBV10-1	NA	TRBJ2-5	NA	TGCGCCAGTAGTGTCGGTGGCGCAGGGGAGACCCAGTACTTC	CASSVGGAGETQYF
TRBV4-2	TRBD2	TRBJ2-5	NA	TGTGCCAGCAGCCAAGATGGACTAGCGGGATTGGAGGGGGAGACCCAGTACTTC	CASSQDGLAGLEGETQYF
TRBV7-6	TRBD1	TRBJ2-1	NA	TGTGCCAGCAGCTTAACCGGACAGGGCGTACTTGAGCAGTTCTTC	CASSLTGQGVLEQFF
TRBV19	TRBD2	TRBJ2-5	NA	TGTGCCAGTAGTCCACTAGCGGGAGAGGAGACCCAGTACTTC	CASSPLAGEETQYF
TRBV18	NA	TRBJ1-1	NA	TGTGCCAGCTCACCAACGGGACAAAACACTGAAGCTTTCTTT	CASSPTGQNTEAFF
TRBV5-1	NA	TRBJ2-3	NA	TGCGCCAGCAGTTTAAGCAGGCCCACAGATACGCAGTATTTT	CASSLSRPTDTQYF
TRBV7-3	NA	TRBJ2-2	NA	TGTGCCAGCAGCTTAATGGCCATCACGAACACCGGGGAGCTGTTTTTT	CASSLMAITNTGELFF
TRBV27	TRBD2	TRBJ2-7	NA	TGTGCCAGCAGTTCTAGCGGGATGGCGAGAGAGCAGTACTTC	CASSSSGMAREQYF
TRBV4-3	TRBD2	TRBJ2-2	NA	TGCGCCAGCAGCCCGGGGACTACCAACACCGGGGAGCTGTTTTTT	CASSPGTTNTGELFF
TRBV27	TRBD1	TRBJ1-3	NA	TGTGCCAGCAGTGCTTGGACAGGGGGCGCTGGAAACACCATATATTTT	CASSAWTGGAGNTIYF
TRBV29-1	TRBD2	TRBJ2-5	NA	TGCAGCGTTTTAGAGGAGCGGGGGGGGCAAGAGACCCAGTACTTC	CSVLEERGGQETQYF
TRBV19	TRBD2	TRBJ2-2	NA	TGTGCCAGTAGGACTAGCCCCATTGGCGGGGAGCTGTTTTTT	CASRTSPIGGELFF
TRBV19	NA	TRBJ2-1	once	TGTGCCAGCCAACTAGCTGGGGTAAATGAGCAGTTCTTC	CASQLAGVNEQFF
TRBV28	NA	TRBJ2-7	NA	TGTGCCAGCAGTTCCCTGGCTACTAGCAGGTATACCTACGAGCAGTACTTC	CASSSLATSRYTYEQYF
TRBV29-1	TRBD1	TRBJ2-5	NA	TGCAGCGTAGTAGACGGACAGGGCTTCCAAGAGACCCAGTACTTC	CSVVDGQGFQETQYF
TRBV4-3	TRBD1	TRBJ2-3	NA	TGCGCCAGCAGCCAAGATTTGGGGACAGGGGGCACAGATACGCAGTATTTT	CASSQDLGTGGTDTQYF
TRBV3-1/TRBV3-2	NA	TRBJ2-7	few	TGTGCCAGCAGCCCCAAAACTCTACCCGGACCGGGGGACGAGCAGTACTTC	CASSPKTLPGPGDEQYF
TRBV29-1	NA	TRBJ1-1	NA	TGCAGCGTTGACCCCGGGGAAGGGGGTCCTCGTCGGGGCCGTGAAGCTTTCTTT	CSVDPGEGGPRRGREAFF
TRBV11-2	TRBD2	TRBJ2-2	NA	TGTGCCAGCAGCTTCTGGCGGGGGGGGCTCGTCACCGGGGAGCTGTTTTTT	CASSFWRGGLVTGELFF
TRBV2	NA	TRBJ1-5	NA	TGTGCCAGCAGTGAAGGGGGGCGATATAGCAATCAGCCCCAGCATTTT	CASSEGGRYSNQPQHF
TRBV18	NA	TRBJ2-1	NA	TGTGCCAGCTCACCAACCATTAGCAGGGTTTACAATGAGCAGTTCTTC	CASSPTISRVYNEQFF
TRBV21-1	NA	TRBJ1-1	NA	TGTGCCAGCAGCAAAGAGGAGCACGGAGAGCTCCTGAACACTGAAGCTTTCTTT	CASSKEEHGELLNTEAFF
TRBV7-2	TRBD1	TRBJ2-3	NA	TGTGCCAGCAGCCAGGACAGGGGGCAGTCAGATACGCAGTATTTT	CASSQDRGQSDTQYF
TRBV25-1	NA	TRBJ2-6	NA	TGTGCCAGCAGTGATGACGCGGGAAGGTCTGGGGCCAACGTCCTGACTTTC	CASSDDAGRSGANVLTF
TRBV15	TRBD2	TRBJ2-7	NA	TGTGCCACCAGCAGCCCAGGACTAGCTAAAGGGCACGAGCAGTACTTC	CATSSPGLAKGHEQYF
TRBV7-7	TRBD1	TRBJ2-5	NA	TGTGCCAGCAGCTTAGCCGGGACAGAAGAGACCCAGTACTTC	CASSLAGTEETQYF
TRBV7-2	NA	TRBJ1-6	NA	TGTGCCAGCAGCTTAGTAAATTCACCCCTCCACTTT	CASSLVNSPLHF
TRBV19	TRBD1	TRBJ1-1	NA	TGTGCCAGTAGTAGCCAGGGGGATACTGAAGCTTTCTTT	CASSSQGDTEAFF
TRBV6-6	TRBD1	TRBJ1-5	NA	TGTGCCAGCACATCAGGGGACAGAATAAGCAATCAGCCCCAGCATTTT	CASTSGDRISNQPQHF